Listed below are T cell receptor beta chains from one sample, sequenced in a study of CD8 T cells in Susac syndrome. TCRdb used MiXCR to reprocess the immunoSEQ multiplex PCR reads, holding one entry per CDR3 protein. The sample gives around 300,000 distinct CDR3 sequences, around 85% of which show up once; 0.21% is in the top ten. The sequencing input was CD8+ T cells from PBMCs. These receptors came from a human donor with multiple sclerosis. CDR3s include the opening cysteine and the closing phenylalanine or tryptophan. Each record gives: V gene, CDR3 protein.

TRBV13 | CASSPSGQRTGDTQYF
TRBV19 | CASSIGAGNTEAFF
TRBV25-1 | CASHHREQADSYTF
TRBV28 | CASSFWGSYNEQFF
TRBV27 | CASTELGQGANEQFF
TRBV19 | CASSPSAGSSYEQYF
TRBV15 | CATSRDRTTSSYEQYF
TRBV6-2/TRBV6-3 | CASSYIQGDNQPQHF
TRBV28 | CASSFGGIVNEQFF
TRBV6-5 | CASSTSGPSSYEQYF
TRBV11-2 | CASSLDQWTPNYEQYF
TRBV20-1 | CSARDLKQDRLDYEQYF
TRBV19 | CASSAGRGYEQYF
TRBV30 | CACPAISGSLIGEQYF
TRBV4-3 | CASSRHRGNTEAFF
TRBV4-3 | CASSQDRAGELFF
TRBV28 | CASKGRNTWTAQGPQHF
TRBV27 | CASSFTGRVTDTQYF
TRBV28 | CASSLYRGAEQYF
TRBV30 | CAWTLTQGGWRYGYTF
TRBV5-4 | CASSWGGRAGSYGQYF
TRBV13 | CASSLGQGSWTDTQYF
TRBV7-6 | CASSPQPESTDTQYF
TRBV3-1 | CASSGLPGGTEAFF
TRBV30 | CAWGDRGLSVGANVLTF
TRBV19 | CASRVGLSGIYEQYF
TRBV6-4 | CASSDSRDGSDTQYF
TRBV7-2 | CASSLYGTGFYGYTF
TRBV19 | CASSDGSDYYNEQFF
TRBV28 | CASSPAGDLNEQFF
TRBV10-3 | CAISDPPGGQETQYF
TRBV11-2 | CASSASGYTEAFF
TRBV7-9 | CASRQGLAGSQETQYF
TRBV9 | CASSVGGSLGTASRGYTF
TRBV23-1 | CASSQLRRVVSYEQYF
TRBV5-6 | CASSLVQSQETQYF
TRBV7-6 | CACRTETSDTQYF
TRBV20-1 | CSARDLEGLAGGHPYEQYF
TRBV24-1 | CATSFSGTEAFF
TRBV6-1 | CASREGFSAFF
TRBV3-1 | CASSQEVLAGIQYF
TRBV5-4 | CASIPGGGGQPQHF
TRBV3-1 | CASSQDIWLAGLDIQYF
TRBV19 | CASSIASGPESYTF
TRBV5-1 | CASSLEPGPYTEAFF
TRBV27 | CASSLDRGQGYTF
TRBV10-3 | CAISELPLAGQADQPQHF
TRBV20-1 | CSARVGRRGLRGGTDTQYF
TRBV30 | CAWSTSAGYSYEQYF
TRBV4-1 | CASSQAFSGSEQYF
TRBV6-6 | CASSDTDGYNEQFF
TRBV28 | CASSSRLIAPNTGELFF
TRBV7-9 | CASIRMKGDEQYF
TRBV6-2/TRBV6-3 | CATTSDWESYEQYF
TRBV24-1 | CATSDPGPRANTEAFF
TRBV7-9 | CASSFTPGNTEAFF
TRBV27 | CASSVRGPYEKLFF
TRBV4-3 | CASSRTDNEQFF
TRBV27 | CASSQLANGAEQYF
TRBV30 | CAWSLGEDEQYF